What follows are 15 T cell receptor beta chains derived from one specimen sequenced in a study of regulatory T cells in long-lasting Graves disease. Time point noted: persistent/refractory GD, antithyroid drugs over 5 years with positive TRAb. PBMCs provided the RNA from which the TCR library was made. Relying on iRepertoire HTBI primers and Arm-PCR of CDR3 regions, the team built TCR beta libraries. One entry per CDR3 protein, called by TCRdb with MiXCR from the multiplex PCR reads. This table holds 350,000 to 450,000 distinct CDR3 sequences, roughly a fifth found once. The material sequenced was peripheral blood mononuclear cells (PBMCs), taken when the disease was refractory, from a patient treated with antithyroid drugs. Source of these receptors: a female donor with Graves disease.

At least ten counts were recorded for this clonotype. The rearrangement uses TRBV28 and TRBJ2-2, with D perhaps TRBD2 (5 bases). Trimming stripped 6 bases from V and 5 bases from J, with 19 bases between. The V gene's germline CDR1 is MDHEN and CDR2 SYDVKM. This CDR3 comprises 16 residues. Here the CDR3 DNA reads TGTGCCAGCAGCAAAAGGACGACTAACCCTACCGGGGAGCTGTTTTTT. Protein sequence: CASSKRTTNPTGELFF.

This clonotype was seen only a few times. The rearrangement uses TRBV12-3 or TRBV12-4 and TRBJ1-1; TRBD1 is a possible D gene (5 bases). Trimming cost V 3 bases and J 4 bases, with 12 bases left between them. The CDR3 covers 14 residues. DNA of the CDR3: TGTGCCAGCAGTTTTCGGCGGGGCGCCACTGAAGCTTTCTTT. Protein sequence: CASSFRRGATEAFF.

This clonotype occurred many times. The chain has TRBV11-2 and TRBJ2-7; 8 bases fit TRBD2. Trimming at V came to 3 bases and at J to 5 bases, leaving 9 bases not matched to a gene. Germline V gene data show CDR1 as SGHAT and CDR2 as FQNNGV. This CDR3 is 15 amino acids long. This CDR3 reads CASSFREREFDEQYF. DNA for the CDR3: TGTGCCAGCAGCTTCCGGGAGCGGGAGTTCGACGAGCAGTACTTC.

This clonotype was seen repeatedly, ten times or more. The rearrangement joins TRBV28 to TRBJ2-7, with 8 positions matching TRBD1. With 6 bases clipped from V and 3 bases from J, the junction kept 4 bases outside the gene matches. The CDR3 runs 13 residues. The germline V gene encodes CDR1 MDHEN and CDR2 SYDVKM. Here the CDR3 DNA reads TGTGCCAGCAGCTTAGACAGGGGCTACGAGCAGTACTTC. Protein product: CASSLDRGYEQYF. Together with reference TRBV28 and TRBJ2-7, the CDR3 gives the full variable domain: DVKVTQSSRYLVKRTGEKVFLECVQDMDHENMFWYRQDPGLGLRLIYFSYDVKMKEKGDIPEGYSVSREKKERFSLILESASTNQTSMYLCASSLDRGYEQYFGPGTRLTVT.

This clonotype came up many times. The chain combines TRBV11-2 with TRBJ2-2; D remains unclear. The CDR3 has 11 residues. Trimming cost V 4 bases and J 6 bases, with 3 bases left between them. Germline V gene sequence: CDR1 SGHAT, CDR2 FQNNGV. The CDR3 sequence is CASSSPGELFF. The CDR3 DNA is TGTGCCAGCAGCTCCCCCGGGGAGCTGTTTTTT.

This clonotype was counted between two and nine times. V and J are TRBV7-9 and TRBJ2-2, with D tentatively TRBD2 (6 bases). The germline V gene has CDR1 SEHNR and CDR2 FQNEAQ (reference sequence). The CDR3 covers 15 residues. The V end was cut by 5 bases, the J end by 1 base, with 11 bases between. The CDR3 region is CASSPPGENTGELFF. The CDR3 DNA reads TGTGCCAGCAGCCCTCCGGGGGAGAACACCGGGGAGCTGTTTTTT.

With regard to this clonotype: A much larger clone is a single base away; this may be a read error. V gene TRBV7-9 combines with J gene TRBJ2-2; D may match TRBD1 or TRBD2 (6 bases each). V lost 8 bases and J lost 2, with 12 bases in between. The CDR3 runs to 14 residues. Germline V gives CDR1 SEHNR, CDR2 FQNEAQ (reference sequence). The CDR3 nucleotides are TGTGCCAGCGGCGCGGGACATAACACCGGGGAGCTGTTTTTT. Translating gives CASGAGHNTGELFF.

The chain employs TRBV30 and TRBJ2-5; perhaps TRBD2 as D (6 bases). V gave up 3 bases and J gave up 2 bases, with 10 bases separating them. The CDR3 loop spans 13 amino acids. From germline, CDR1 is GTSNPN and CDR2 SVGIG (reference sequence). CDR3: CAWSGSFQETQYF. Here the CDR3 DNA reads TGTGCCTGGAGCGGGAGTTTTCAAGAGACCCAGTACTTC.

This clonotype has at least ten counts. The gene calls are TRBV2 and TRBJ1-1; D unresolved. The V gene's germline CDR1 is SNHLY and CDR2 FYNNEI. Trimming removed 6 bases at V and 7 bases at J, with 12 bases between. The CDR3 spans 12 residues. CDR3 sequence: CASSPESREAFF. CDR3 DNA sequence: TGTGCCAGCAGCCCCGAAAGCCGTGAAGCTTTCTTT.

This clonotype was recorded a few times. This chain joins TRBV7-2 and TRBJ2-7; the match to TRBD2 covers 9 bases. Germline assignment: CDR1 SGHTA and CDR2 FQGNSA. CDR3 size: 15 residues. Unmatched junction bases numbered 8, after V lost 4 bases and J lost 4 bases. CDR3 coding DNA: TGTGCCAGCAGCTCCTGGCCAGCGGGAGGTTACGAGCAGTACTTC. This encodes CASSSWPAGGYEQYF.

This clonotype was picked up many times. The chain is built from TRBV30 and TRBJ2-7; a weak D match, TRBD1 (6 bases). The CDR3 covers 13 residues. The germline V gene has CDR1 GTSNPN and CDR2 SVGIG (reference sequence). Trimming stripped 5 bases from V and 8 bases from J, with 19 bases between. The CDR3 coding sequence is TGTGCCTGGCAGACAGGTATTACGAATCAGCAGTACTTC. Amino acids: CAWQTGITNQQYF. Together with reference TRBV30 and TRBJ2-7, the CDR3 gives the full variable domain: SQTIHQWPATLVQPVGSPLSLECTVEGTSNPNLYWYRQAAGRGLQLLFYSVGIGQISSEVPQNLSASRPQDRQFILSSKKLLLSDSGFYLCAWQTGITNQQYFGPGTRLTVT.

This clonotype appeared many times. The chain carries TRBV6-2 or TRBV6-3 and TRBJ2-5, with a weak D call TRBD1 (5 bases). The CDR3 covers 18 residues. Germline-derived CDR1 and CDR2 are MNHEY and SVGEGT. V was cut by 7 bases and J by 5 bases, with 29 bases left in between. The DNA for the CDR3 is TGTGCCAGCACCCCGGAGAGTTCTTACAGGCTACTTAGGGAGACCCAGTACTTC. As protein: CASTPESSYRLLRETQYF.

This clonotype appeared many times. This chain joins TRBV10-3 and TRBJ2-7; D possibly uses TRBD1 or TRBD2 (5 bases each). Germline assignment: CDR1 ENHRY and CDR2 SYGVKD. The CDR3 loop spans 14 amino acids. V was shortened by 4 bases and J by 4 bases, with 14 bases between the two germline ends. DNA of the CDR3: TGTGCCATCAGTGCGGGGCGGGTCCTTTACGAGCAGTACTTC. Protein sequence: CAISAGRVLYEQYF.

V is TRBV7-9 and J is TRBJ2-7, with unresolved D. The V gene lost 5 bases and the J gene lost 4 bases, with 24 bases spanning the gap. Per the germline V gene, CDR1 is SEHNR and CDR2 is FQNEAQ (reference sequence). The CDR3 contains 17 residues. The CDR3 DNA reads TGTGCCAGCAGCCACGAAGCCCCCGGGCCTTTGGGTTACGAGCAGTACTTC. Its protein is CASSHEAPGPLGYEQYF.

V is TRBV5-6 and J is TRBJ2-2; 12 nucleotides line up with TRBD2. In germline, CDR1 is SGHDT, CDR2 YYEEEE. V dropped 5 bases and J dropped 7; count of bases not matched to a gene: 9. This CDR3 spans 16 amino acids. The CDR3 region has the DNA TGTGCCAGCAGTCCCCTAGCGGGAGGGCATGGCGGGGAGCTGTTTTTT. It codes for CASSPLAGGHGGELFF.